The 27 T cell receptor beta chains reported below all come from one sample, sequenced in a study of OX40 agonist ivuxolimab in advanced cancers. Profiling relied on immunoSEQ multiplex PCR, and the TCRdb table lists in-frame clones only, not all of them. This table holds about 130,000 clones, less than 95% found once. The specimen comprised CD4+ or CD8+ T cells sorted from blood, sampled in a trial of the OX40 agonist ivuxolimab. Receptors were obtained from an adult with an advanced solid tumor such as melanoma, head and neck, liver or kidney cancer.

This chain uses TRBV18 with TRBJ2-1; the match to TRBD1 covers 7 bases. The CDR3 is made up of 14 amino acids. Germline V lookup: CDR1 KGHSH, CDR2 LQKENI. The junction had 8 bases not matched to a gene; V was cut back by 7 bases and J by 5 bases. The CDR3 DNA reads TGTGCCAGCTTCCCCGGGACAGTCAACAATGAGCAGTTCTTC. Its translation is CASFPGTVNNEQFF. Full variable domain (outside the CDR3, taken from reference TRBV18 and TRBJ2-1): NAGVMQNPRHLVRRRGQEARLRCSPMKGHSHVYWYRQLPEEGLKFMVYLQKENIIDESGMPKERFSAEFPKEGPSILRIQQVVRGDSAAYFCASFPGTVNNEQFFGPGTRLTVL.

This sequence joins TRBV7-3 and TRBJ2-3; 8 bases align to TRBD2. The CDR3 is 15 residues long. V was clipped by 5 bases and J by 0 bases; unmatched bases: 4. Per germline, CDR1 SGHTA and CDR2 FQGTGA. The CDR3 spells CASSTRLASTDTQYF. The CDR3 nucleotides read TGTGCCAGCAGCACCCGACTAGCGAGCACAGATACGCAGTATTTT.

The chain couples TRBV19 to TRBJ2-6, with D possibly matching TRBD2 (5 bases). The CDR3 sequence is 16 residues long. V lost 1 base to trimming and J lost 3 bases, with 10 bases between them. Germline V CDR1 and CDR2: LNHDA, SQIVND (reference sequence). The CDR3, as DNA: TGTGCCAGTAGTATAGCGGAGGCCCGTGGGGCCAACGTCCTGACTTTC. Its translation is CASSIAEARGANVLTF.

Note on this clone: This CDR3 is also generated by other DNA sequences in the sample. The chain links TRBV7-3 to TRBJ1-1, with 7 bases that match TRBD1. The CDR3 sequence is 13 residues long. Trimming at V came to 4 bases and at J to 5 bases, leaving 4 bases not matched to a gene. From germline, CDR1 is SGHTA and CDR2 FQGTGA. CDR3 residues: CASSSQGNTEAFF. CDR3 bases: TGTGCCAGCAGCTCACAGGGGAATACTGAAGCTTTCTTT.

The CDR3: CASSPTGFRPQHF. The CDR3 bases are TGTGCCAGCTCGCCGACAGGGTTCAGGCCCCAGCATTTT. The chain is built from TRBV27 and TRBJ1-5; 7 bases match TRBD1. The CDR3 extends over 13 amino acids. The V segment lost 8 bases and the J segment 9 bases; nucleotides outside the gene matches: 10. The V gene's germline CDR1 is MNHEY and CDR2 SMNVEV (reference sequence).

Here the CDR3 reads CAWSTRNTEAFF. For the CDR3, the DNA is TGTGCCTGGTCCACAAGGAACACTGAAGCTTTCTTT. This chain uses TRBV30 with TRBJ1-1; D gene unclear. V dropped 5 bases and J dropped 1 base, with 8 bases sitting between them. The germline V gene encodes CDR1 GTSNPN and CDR2 SVGIG (reference sequence). This CDR3 is built from 12 residues.

The chain has TRBV7-2 and TRBJ2-5; perhaps D is TRBD1 or TRBD2 (5 bases each). V lost 0 bases and J lost 2, with 7 bases in between. Germline V CDR1 and CDR2: SGHTA, FQGNSA. The CDR3 runs to 14 residues. CDR3 nucleotide sequence: TGTGCCAGCAGCTTAGCGGGGGTTCAAGAGACCCAGTACTTC. Translated: CASSLAGVQETQYF.

The J gene is TRBJ1-3, the V gene TRBV7-2; D perhaps matches TRBD1 (6 bases). V lost 6 bases to trimming and J lost 4 bases, with 13 bases between them. This CDR3 is 14 amino acids long. CDR1 and CDR2 (germline): SGHTA, FQGNSA. The chain's CDR3 is CASRLGGWGNTIYF. The CDR3 DNA follows: TGTGCCAGCAGGCTAGGGGGTTGGGGAAACACCATATATTTT. Together with reference TRBV7-2 and TRBJ1-3, the CDR3 gives the full variable domain: GAGVSQSPSNKVTEKGKDVELRCDPISGHTALYWYRQSLGQGLEFLIYFQGNSAPDKSGLPSDRFSAERTGGSVSTLTIQRTQQEDSAVYLCASRLGGWGNTIYFGEGSWLTVV.

The rearrangement joins TRBV7-3 to TRBJ1-1; 7 positions agree with TRBD1. The V gene's germline CDR1 is SGHTA and CDR2 FQGTGA. Trimming cost V 4 bases and J 0 bases; bases outside gene matches: 8. CDR3 size: 16 residues. Written as DNA, the CDR3 is TGTGCCAGCAGCTCAATGACAGGGCTGGTGAACACTGAAGCTTTCTTT. Amino acids: CASSSMTGLVNTEAFF.

The chain carries TRBV28 and TRBJ2-3; 11 nucleotides match TRBD2. Germline trimming cut 4 bases from V and 3 bases from J; bases unmatched to any gene: 6. This CDR3 spans 16 amino acids. Germline lookup yields CDR1 MDHEN and CDR2 SYDVKM. The CDR3 DNA is TGTGCCAGCAGTTCGACGGCTAGCGGGAGGACAGATACGCAGTATTTT. It codes for CASSSTASGRTDTQYF. Full variable domain (missing parts from reference TRBV28 and TRBJ2-3): DVKVTQSSRYLVKRTGEKVFLECVQDMDHENMFWYRQDPGLGLRLIYFSYDVKMKEKGDIPEGYSVSREKKERFSLILESASTNQTSMYLCASSSTASGRTDTQYFGPGTRLTVL.

Only a few counts were recorded for this clone. This sequence joins TRBV19 and TRBJ1-5; D is ambiguous. CDR3 length: 13 amino acids. Trimming shortened V by 6 bases and J by 3 bases, and 9 bases separated the two germline ends. Per germline, CDR1 LNHDA and CDR2 SQIVND (reference sequence). CDR3 coding DNA: TGTGCCAGTAGGGAAACAGTCAATCAGCCCCAGCATTTT. Protein sequence: CASRETVNQPQHF.

This rearrangement joins TRBV19 to TRBJ2-7; the D is unclear. Germline V gives CDR1 LNHDA, CDR2 SQIVND (reference sequence). Trimming removed 5 bases at V and 5 bases at J, with 16 bases between. The CDR3 is 14 residues long. This CDR3 reads CASSRAGPLDEQYF. CDR3 in DNA: TGTGCCAGTAGTCGGGCAGGCCCCCTGGACGAGCAGTACTTC.

Only a few counts were recorded for this clone. The genes are TRBV30 and TRBJ1-1; the D is unclear. V was clipped by 2 bases and J by 0 bases, with 10 bases between them. From germline, CDR1 is GTSNPN and CDR2 SVGIG (reference sequence). The CDR3 runs 14 residues. CDR3 coding DNA: TGTGCCTGGAGTTTGACGGCTATGAACACTGAAGCTTTCTTT. Protein: CAWSLTAMNTEAFF.

This sequence joins TRBV5-1 and TRBJ2-7; possibly TRBD1 or TRBD2 for D (5 bases each). Per the germline V gene, CDR1 is SGHRS and CDR2 is YFSETQ. The germline V and J ends were trimmed by 3 bases and 1 base, with 14 bases remaining between them. The CDR3 contains 15 residues. Written as DNA, the CDR3 is TGCGCCAGCAGCTGGGGCCGGGACCCTTCCTACGAGCAGTACTTC. Amino acids: CASSWGRDPSYEQYF.

This clone was recorded only once. The V gene is TRBV25-1, the J gene TRBJ2-2; 7 positions match TRBD1. CDR3 length equals 16 residues. Germline lookup yields CDR1 MGHDK and CDR2 SYGVNS. Unmatched junction bases numbered 6, after V lost 5 bases and J lost 0 bases. The CDR3 DNA reads TGTGCCAGCAGTAAAAACAGGGGCGCGAACACCGGGGAGCTGTTTTTT. Protein product: CASSKNRGANTGELFF. Full variable domain (outside the CDR3, taken from reference TRBV25-1 and TRBJ2-2): EADIYQTPRYLVIGTGKKITLECSQTMGHDKMYWYQQDPGMELHLIHYSYGVNSTEKGDLSSESTVSRIRTEHFPLTLESARPSHTSQYLCASSKNRGANTGELFFGEGSRLTVL.

V and J are TRBV12-5 and TRBJ2-1; D may be TRBD2 (5 bases). The CDR3 totals 14 residues. Germline lookup yields CDR1 LGHNT and CDR2 FRNRAP. V was cut by 9 bases and J by 5 bases, with 17 bases left in between. The CDR3 loop is CASRPTGSHNEQFF. The CDR3 coding sequence is TGTGCTAGCAGACCCACGGGATCCCACAATGAGCAGTTCTTC.

This clone was observed a handful of times. The J gene is TRBJ1-5, the V gene TRBV19; TRBD1 might be the D (5 bases). CDR1 LNHDA and CDR2 SQIVND come from the germline V gene (reference sequence). Trimming took off 1 base at V and 2 bases at J, with 9 bases between the two ends. The CDR3 has 15 amino acids. CDR3 in DNA: TGTGCCAGTAGTATAGCGGGACCCCGCAATCAGCCCCAGCATTTT. It specifies CASSIAGPRNQPQHF.

This clone was detected once. V and J are TRBV28 and TRBJ1-2; a weak D match, TRBD1 (6 bases). This CDR3 contains 14 residues. V gave up 5 bases and J gave up 3 bases, with 13 bases separating them. Germline CDR1 MDHEN, CDR2 SYDVKM. In DNA form, the CDR3 reads TGTGCCAGCAGTCCACAGGGCGGGTACTATGGCTACACCTTC. Translated, it gives CASSPQGGYYGYTF.

The gene calls are TRBV6-5 and TRBJ1-3, with 9 bases that match TRBD1. The CDR3 runs 16 residues. With 0 bases clipped from V and 3 bases from J, the junction kept 3 bases outside the gene matches. Germline V gene data show CDR1 as MNHEY and CDR2 as SVGAGI. The CDR3 is CASSYSGTGFGNTIYF. DNA of the CDR3: TGTGCCAGCAGTTACTCGGGGACAGGGTTTGGAAACACCATATATTTT.

This chain connects TRBV7-2 to TRBJ2-7, with D perhaps TRBD2 (5 bases). The length of the CDR3 is 13 residues. V dropped 6 bases and J dropped 0 bases, with 9 bases sitting between them. Germline CDR1 SGHTA, CDR2 FQGNSA. CDR3: CASRSLASYEQYF. The CDR3, as DNA: TGTGCCAGCAGGAGCCTAGCCTCCTACGAGCAGTACTTC.

The J gene is TRBJ2-5, the V gene TRBV5-1, with D perhaps TRBD1 or TRBD2 (5 bases each). Germline CDR1 reads SGHRS; CDR2 reads YFSETQ. Trimming removed 3 bases at V and 4 bases at J, with 13 bases between. The CDR3 consists of 14 residues. The CDR3 loop reads CASSSGTFSETQYF. The CDR3 DNA follows: TGCGCCAGCAGCTCTGGGACGTTCTCAGAGACCCAGTACTTC.

V usage is TRBV2 and J usage is TRBJ1-1; D call uncertain. The CDR3 is made up of 8 amino acids. Trimming cost V 8 bases and J 11 bases, with 6 bases left between them. The germline CDR1 and CDR2 sequences are SNHLY and FYNNEI. DNA of the CDR3: TGTGCCAGCCTGGGCGCTTTCTTT. Residues: CASLGAFF.

This chain connects TRBV28 to TRBJ2-5; possible D gene TRBD1, 5 bases. Trimming cost V 5 bases and J 1 base, with 14 bases left between them. CDR1 is MDHEN, CDR2 SYDVKM, per germline. The CDR3 loop spans 15 amino acids. In nucleotides, the CDR3 is TGTGCCAGCAGTACCCATGGGGCGTTCCAAGAGACCCAGTACTTC. It specifies CASSTHGAFQETQYF.

In its sample, this clone was seen once. The chain carries TRBV28 and TRBJ2-2; 7 bases map to TRBD1. This CDR3 comprises 14 residues. V dropped 10 bases and J dropped 0; count of bases not matched to a gene: 5. Looked up from germline, CDR1 is MDHEN and CDR2 is SYDVKM. Here the CDR3 reads CATTGTANTGELFF. For the CDR3, the DNA is TGTGCCACCACCGGGACAGCGAACACCGGGGAGCTGTTTTTT.

The chain recombines TRBV15 with TRBJ2-1; D is ambiguous. Germline CDR1 and CDR2: LNHNV and YYDKDF (reference sequence). The CDR3 covers 12 residues. The V and J ends lost 0 bases and 8 bases respectively, with 5 bases between them. The CDR3 nucleotides are TGTGCCACCAGCAGAGATGTTGATGAGCAGTTCTTC. It codes for CATSRDVDEQFF.

The gene calls are TRBV9 and TRBJ2-5; 7 bases line up with TRBD1. Germline-derived CDR1 and CDR2 are SGDLS and YYNGEE. The CDR3 has 15 residues. The V gene end was trimmed by 4 bases and the J gene end by 7 bases; junction bases not matched to a gene: 13. CDR3 amino acids: CASSNRDSRVGTQYF. The CDR3 coding sequence is TGTGCCAGCAGCAACCGGGACAGTCGAGTAGGGACCCAGTACTTC.

The rearrangement joins TRBV19 to TRBJ2-1, with D possibly TRBD1 on 6 matching bases. There are 15 residues in the CDR3. Germline CDR1 and CDR2: LNHDA and SQIVND (reference sequence). The V gene lost 7 bases and the J gene lost 4 bases, with 17 bases spanning the gap. The DNA of the CDR3 is TGTGCCAGTACCTCATGGGGGCAGGGGTACAATGAGCAGTTCTTC. Encoded protein: CASTSWGQGYNEQFF.